These T cell receptor beta chains were read from a single sample in a study of T cell clonotyping in hematopoietic cell transplantation. TCRdb's table, derived via immunoSEQ multiplex PCR, lists solely in-frame clones and lacks some. The top ten hold approximately 2.1% of the sample, which has tens of thousands of clones, 85% to 95% seen once. The sample in question was peripheral blood mononuclear cells, obtained before stem cell transplant. These receptors came from a man aged 45-65 years with acute myeloid leukemia. Some clones in this sample may be carry-over from other donors' samples. Both conserved end residues are part of each CDR3. D genes are given only for firm matches. The listing skips clone size in some rows; elsewhere it reads once, few, many or a size class.

>.|TRBV5-1|TRBJ2-3|TRBD2
TGCGCCAGTTCCGACGTGAGAGCGGGGCCGGATACGCAGTATTTT
CASSDVRAGPDTQYF
>once|TRBV6-1|TRBJ2-7|.
TGTGCCAGCAGCCTAAAGGGGGACGTCTACGAGCAGTACTTC
CASSLKGDVYEQYF
>.|TRBV11-2|TRBJ2-5|.
TGTGCCAGCAGCCGTTCCCCCCAAGAGACCCAGTACTTC
CASSRSPQETQYF
>.|TRBV5-1|TRBJ2-6|.
TGCGCCAGCAGCTTGGGGACAGTGGGGACTTCTGGGGCCAACGTCCTGACTTTC
CASSLGTVGTSGANVLTF
>.|TRBV7-2|TRBJ1-4|.
TGTGCCAGCAGCTTTGGAGGGGCTCGGGAAAAACTGTTTTTT
CASSFGGAREKLFF
>.|TRBV28|TRBJ2-5|TRBD1
TGTGCCAGCAGTTTAGGGCGAACAGGGGGTCGGGGGACCCAGTACTTC
CASSLGRTGGRGTQYF
>.|TRBV5-1|TRBJ2-7|TRBD2
TGCGCCAGCAGCACCCAGGTAGCGGGAGGGTACTACGAGCAGTACTTC
CASSTQVAGGYYEQYF
>.|TRBV6-5|TRBJ1-1|.
TGTGCCAGCAGTTACTCGTCGGGGTTGAACACTGAAGCTTTCTTT
CASSYSSGLNTEAFF
>.|TRBV19|TRBJ1-3|.
TGTGCCAGTAGTCCCCGTCTTGGGACCGGGACCGGAAACACCATATATTTT
CASSPRLGTGTGNTIYF
>.|TRBV10-3|TRBJ1-1|TRBD1
TGTGCCATCAGTGAACGACAGGGGGTGAACACTGAAGCTTTCTTT
CAISERQGVNTEAFF
>.|TRBV5-6|TRBJ1-1|.
TGTGCCAGCAGCTTGGTGGGGACTGAAGCTTTCTTT
CASSLVGTEAFF
>few|TRBV2|TRBJ2-7|TRBD1
TGTGCCAGCAGTGCTTGGACAGGATCCTACGAGCAGTACTTC
CASSAWTGSYEQYF
>.|TRBV25-1|TRBJ1-2|.
TGTGCCAGCAGTGAATACTCACAGGGCGGCGGCTACACCTTC
CASSEYSQGGGYTF
>.|TRBV6-1|TRBJ2-3|.
TGTGCCAGCAGTGAAGCGGGGGCCAGCACAGATACGCAGTATTTT
CASSEAGASTDTQYF
>.|TRBV5-4|TRBJ2-5|.
TGTGCCAGCAGCGCTTCTGATGCTGAGACCCAGTACTTC
CASSASDAETQYF
>.|TRBV7-2|TRBJ2-1|.
TGTGCCAGCAGCTTATGGAGCCTCCGGGCGGCAAATGAGCAGTTCTTC
CASSLWSLRAANEQFF
>.|TRBV29-1|TRBJ2-4|.
TGCAGCGTCGGGTCGCAGGGAAGCCTCAACATTCAGTACTTC
CSVGSQGSLNIQYF
>.|TRBV5-8|TRBJ2-7|.
TGTGCCAGCAGCCCCCTCGGATTCTTGGGCTCCTACGAGCAGTACTTC
CASSPLGFLGSYEQYF
>.|TRBV5-1|TRBJ1-1|.
TGCGCCAGCAGCTTGACTGGGTGGAACACTGAAGCTTTCTTT
CASSLTGWNTEAFF
>.|TRBV5-5|TRBJ2-3|.
TGTGCCAGCAGCTTGGGGGAAGGGACAGATACGCAGTATTTT
CASSLGEGTDTQYF
>.|TRBV7-2|TRBJ2-1|TRBD2
TGTGCCAGCAGCCGGACTAGCGGGCAGCCCTACAATGAGCAGTTCTTC
CASSRTSGQPYNEQFF
>.|TRBV29-1|TRBJ1-1|.
TGCAGCGTTGAAATACAGAGAACTGAAGCTTTCTTT
CSVEIQRTEAFF
>.|TRBV5-1|TRBJ2-3|TRBD1
TGCGCCAGCAGTCCCGGGACAGTAAACTATACGCAGTATTTT
CASSPGTVNYTQYF
>.|TRBV5-5|TRBJ1-2|.
TGTGCCAGCAGCTTGGAGCAGGGAAATGGCTACACCTTC
CASSLEQGNGYTF
>few|TRBV15|TRBJ2-7|TRBD1
TGTGCCACCAGCAGAGATCTAGGGACAGGGGCCTACGAGCAGTACTTC
CATSRDLGTGAYEQYF
>once|TRBV5-1|TRBJ2-3|.
TGCGCCAGCAGCTTGGGAGGGCAACATTTCACAGATACGCAGTATTTT
CASSLGGQHFTDTQYF
>.|TRBV5-1|TRBJ1-5|.
TGCGCCAGCAGCTTGTTGGACGCCTGTCCCCCTAAGTTCCGTAGCAATCAGCCCCAGCATTTT
CASSLLDACPPKFRSNQPQHF